The 30 T cell receptor beta chains given below trace back to one sample, sequenced in a study of cytomegalovirus exposure and HLA in healthy donors. The PCR contained 60 Vbeta and 13 Jbeta primers. Profiled with immunoSEQ multiplex PCR; TCRdb holds only in-frame clones, not every one. This table holds about 200,000 clones, 80% to 85% found once. Sequenced: PBMCs. These receptor sequences come from a woman aged 45-59 years in good health and CMV-seropositive.

The chain couples TRBV7-8 to TRBJ2-3, with 8 bases lining up with TRBD1. The V gene's germline CDR1 is SGHVS and CDR2 FQNEAQ. This CDR3 has 14 residues. Trimming at V came to 6 bases and at J to 2 bases, leaving 4 bases not matched to a gene. The CDR3 region is CASRQGAHTDTQYF. The CDR3 DNA is TGTGCCAGCAGGCAGGGGGCTCACACAGATACGCAGTATTTT.

The chain carries TRBV6-5 and TRBJ2-1; D is uncertain. Germline CDR1 is MNHEY and CDR2 is SVGAGI. The CDR3 is 14 amino acids. Deletions cut 4 bases from V and 5 bases from J, with 12 bases between. CDR3 DNA: TGTGCCAGCAGTTCCGGCCCGGGTAACAATGAGCAGTTCTTC. Amino acid sequence: CASSSGPGNNEQFF.

This chain connects TRBV21-1 to TRBJ2-1; the D call in the table, TRBD2, was not verified against the DNA. TRBV21-1 is a pseudogene locus. The CDR3 consists of 16 residues. This chain's CDR3 is CASSKANSARYNEQFF. CDR3 nucleotides: TGTGCCAGCAGCAAAGCTAATAGCGCCAGATACAATGAGCAGTTCTTC.

This clone has just a few counts. The chain is built from TRBV29-1 and TRBJ2-3, with D tentatively TRBD1 (7 bases). Trimming left V 5 bases short and J 3 bases short, with 18 bases between. The CDR3 contains 15 residues. Germline V gene lookup returns CDR1 SQVTM and CDR2 ANQGSEA. The CDR3 bases are TGCAGCGTTCGAGGGGGGACAGCAGGGACAGATACGCAGTATTTT. Translated: CSVRGGTAGTDTQYF.

The chain recombines TRBV19 with TRBJ1-5, with 7 bases identical to TRBD1. Germline CDR1 and CDR2: LNHDA and SQIVND (reference sequence). This CDR3 contains 14 residues. Trimming cost V 7 bases and J 6 bases; bases outside gene matches: 9. CDR3: CASILVAGGQPQHF. The CDR3 region has the DNA TGTGCCAGTATCTTGGTGGCAGGGGGTCAGCCCCAGCATTTT.

V and J are TRBV28 and TRBJ2-1; 9 bases fit TRBD1. Germline CDR1 is MDHEN and CDR2 is SYDVKM. The CDR3 spans 15 residues. V dropped 6 bases and J dropped 0; count of bases not matched to a gene: 3. CDR3 DNA: TGTGCCAGCAGAGCGGGACAGGGCTCCTACAATGAGCAGTTCTTC. Translating it yields CASRAGQGSYNEQFF.

J is TRBJ2-3 and V is TRBV27, with TRBD1 matching over 7 bases. The CDR3 loop spans 17 amino acids. The V gene's germline CDR1 is MNHEY and CDR2 SMNVEV (reference sequence). J lost 1 base, V lost 5 bases, and 12 bases had no gene match. The CDR3 DNA follows: TGTGCCAGCAGTCTACACTCCGACAGGGACGGCACAGATACGCAGTATTTT. Protein: CASSLHSDRDGTDTQYF.

The V and J genes are TRBV29-1 and TRBJ1-1; TRBD1 matches 7 bases. Losses at the gene ends were 4 bases for V and 6 bases for J; bases not matched to a gene: 5. The CDR3 has 12 amino acids. Germline loops: CDR1 SQVTM, CDR2 ANQGSEA. CDR3 loop: CSVVRQGSEAFF. Here the CDR3 DNA reads TGCAGCGTTGTTAGACAGGGCTCTGAAGCTTTCTTT.

As for this clone: Its ends do not fully match the called genes, so a read error is possible. The chain is built from TRBV27 and TRBJ2-6, with D tentatively TRBD2 (6 bases). Germline lookup yields CDR1 MNHEY and CDR2 SMNVEV (reference sequence). The CDR3 loop spans 17 amino acids. CDR3 residues: CASSSPTKGGGANGLTF. The DNA for the CDR3 is TGTGCCAGCAGTTCACCGACGAAGGGAGGTGGGGCCAACGGCCTGACTTTC.

In regard to this clone: The sample carries other DNA sequences with the same CDR3. The chain combines TRBV7-2 with TRBJ2-7; 8 positions match TRBD2. Germline assignment: CDR1 SGHTA and CDR2 FQGNSA. The junction had 3 bases not matched to a gene; V was cut back by 2 bases and J by 0 bases. This CDR3 comprises 15 residues. This CDR3 is CASSLSGGSSYEQYF. The CDR3 bases are TGTGCCAGCAGCTTAAGCGGGGGAAGCTCCTACGAGCAGTACTTC.

The chain recombines TRBV5-6 with TRBJ1-6; possible D gene TRBD1, 6 bases. The CDR3 covers 16 residues. V shed 0 bases and J shed 6 bases, with 13 bases lying between them. CDR1 and CDR2 from the germline V gene are SGHDT and YYEEEE. The DNA of the CDR3 is TGTGCCAGCAGCTTGGAAGGGGCAGGGGTTAATTCACCCCTCCACTTT. Amino acid sequence: CASSLEGAGVNSPLHF.

The chain carries TRBV7-2 and TRBJ2-5, with 11 positions matching TRBD1. Germline loops: CDR1 SGHTA, CDR2 FQGNSA. V was clipped by 4 bases and J by 2 bases; unmatched bases: 3. The CDR3 length is 15 residues. The CDR3 DNA reads TGTGCCAGCAGCTCGGGACAGGGGGGACAAGAGACCCAGTACTTC. Amino acid sequence: CASSSGQGGQETQYF.

The chain joins TRBV5-4 to TRBJ2-7; D may be TRBD1 (6 bases). Trimming left V 2 bases short and J 3 bases short, with 15 bases between. Germline-derived CDR1 and CDR2 are SGHNT and YYREEE (reference sequence). The CDR3 runs to 15 residues. In nucleotides, the CDR3 is TGTGCCAGCAGCTTCTCCGACACAGGGATCTACGAGCAGTACTTC. This translates into CASSFSDTGIYEQYF. The full variable domain, in which reference TRBV5-4 and TRBJ2-7 provide the parts outside the CDR3, is ETGVTQSPTHLIKTRGQQVTLRCSSQSGHNTVSWYQQALGQGPQFIFQYYREEENGRGNFPPRFSGLQFPNYSSELNVNALELDDSALYLCASSFSDTGIYEQYFGPGTRLTVT.

V usage is TRBV6-1 and J usage is TRBJ2-3, with D tentatively TRBD2 (6 bases). From germline, CDR1 is MNHNS and CDR2 SASEGT. The CDR3 length is 13 residues. V dropped 4 bases and J dropped 4 bases, with 9 bases sitting between them. The CDR3 loop is CASSAAGPDTQYF. The CDR3 coding sequence is TGTGCCAGCAGTGCGGCGGGGCCAGATACGCAGTATTTT.

V gene TRBV5-6 combines with J gene TRBJ2-3; D unclear. Germline assignment: CDR1 SGHDT and CDR2 YYEEEE. The CDR3 contains 14 residues. Trimming stripped 0 bases from V and 1 base from J, with 6 bases between. The CDR3 region has the DNA TGTGCCAGCAGCTTGGTAGCTGGCACAGATACGCAGTATTTT. Its translation is CASSLVAGTDTQYF.

Note on this clone: One end of the junction varies from germline; a read error may be responsible. The chain has TRBV7-2 and TRBJ2-6, with 8 bases matching TRBD1. CDR3 size: 16 residues. Per germline, CDR1 SGHTA and CDR2 FQGNSA. Written as DNA, the CDR3 is TGTGCCAGCAGCCCCAGGACAGGGAAGGGGGCCAACGGCCTGACTTTC. Amino acid sequence: CASSPRTGKGANGLTF.

The chain has TRBV10-3 and TRBJ2-1; D perhaps matches TRBD1 (5 bases). The CDR3 is 13 amino acids. CDR1 ENHRY and CDR2 SYGVKD come from the germline V gene. The ends were cut back, 3 bases at V and 3 bases at J, with 6 bases in the middle. CDR3 DNA sequence: TGTGCCATCAGTGAAGACAGCTACAATGAGCAGTTCTTC. It is translated as CAISEDSYNEQFF.

This sequence joins TRBV18 and TRBJ2-1, with D perhaps TRBD1 (6 bases). Germline loops: CDR1 KGHSH, CDR2 LQKENI. The CDR3 is made up of 16 amino acids. V lost 2 bases and J 3 bases, leaving 14 bases between the germline ends. The chain's CDR3 is CASSPASRTDYNEQFF. CDR3 nucleotides: TGTGCCAGCTCACCAGCCAGCAGGACAGACTACAATGAGCAGTTCTTC.

As for this clone: One end of the junction varies from germline; a read error may be responsible. The chain uses TRBV28 and TRBJ2-6, with TRBD1 as a possible D gene (6 bases). The CDR3 consists of 17 residues. Germline V CDR1 and CDR2: MDHEN, SYDVKM. CDR3 loop: CASSPPLQGSGANGLTF. The CDR3 nucleotides read TGTGCCAGCAGTCCGCCCCTACAGGGCTCTGGGGCCAACGGCCTGACTTTC.

The genes are TRBV5-6 and TRBJ2-7, with 7 bases lining up with TRBD1. CDR1 and CDR2 from the germline V gene are SGHDT and YYEEEE. The CDR3 is made up of 13 amino acids. Unmatched junction bases numbered 1, after V lost 1 base and J lost 3 bases. Written as DNA, the CDR3 is TGTGCCAGCAGCTTGACAGGGGACTACGAGCAGTACTTC. Residues: CASSLTGDYEQYF.

The chain carries TRBV7-2 and TRBJ1-2; a weak D match, TRBD1 (5 bases). CDR1 SGHTA and CDR2 FQGNSA come from the germline V gene. The CDR3 covers 14 residues. Trimming took off 5 bases at V and 2 bases at J, with 12 bases between the two ends. The CDR3 loop reads CASSPGDGNYGYTF. CDR3 bases: TGTGCCAGCAGCCCGGGGGATGGAAACTATGGCTACACCTTC.

This clone was detected a few times. The gene calls are TRBV6-1 and TRBJ2-3; TRBD1 matches 7 bases. V dropped 4 bases and J dropped 14; count of bases not matched to a gene: 6. Germline V lookup: CDR1 MNHNS, CDR2 SASEGT. This CDR3 has 11 residues. The CDR3 DNA is TGTGCCAGCAGTGGGGCGAGACAGGGGTATTTT. It is translated as CASSGARQGYF.

V is TRBV6-5 and J is TRBJ2-3; D is unresolved. Trimming took 10 bases from V and 4 from J, leaving 18 bases between them. The CDR3 sequence is 14 residues long. The germline gives CDR1 MNHEY, CDR2 SVGAGI. CDR3 region: CATLRSSFSDTQYF. DNA for the CDR3: TGTGCCACCCTCCGGTCTAGTTTTTCAGATACGCAGTATTTT.

The chain recombines TRBV29-1 with TRBJ2-7, with TRBD2 matching 8 bases. The CDR3 sequence is 13 residues long. CDR1 and CDR2 from the germline V gene are SQVTM and ANQGSEA. J gave up 6 bases and V 1 base, and 5 bases lay outside the gene matches. CDR3 in DNA: TGCAGCGTTGAAGGGTGGAGCGGGAGCGAGCAGTACTTC. Amino acids: CSVEGWSGSEQYF.

The genes are TRBV28 and TRBJ2-7, with 8 bases fitting TRBD2. The germline gives CDR1 MDHEN, CDR2 SYDVKM. The CDR3 totals 16 residues. J lost 1 base, V lost 3 bases, and 8 bases had no gene match. CDR3 sequence reads: CASSLRLAGSSYEQYF. The CDR3 nucleotides read TGTGCCAGCAGTTTGAGGCTAGCGGGCTCTTCCTACGAGCAGTACTTC.

The rearrangement joins TRBV7-2 to TRBJ2-1, with TRBD2 matching 13 bases. V shed 0 bases and J 7 bases; nucleotides not matched to a gene: 6. The CDR3 loop spans 17 amino acids. Germline V CDR1 and CDR2: SGHTA, FQGNSA. In nucleotides, the CDR3 is TGTGCCAGCAGCTTAGCCCCACTAGCGGGAGGGTCAAATGAGCAGTTCTTC. This codes for CASSLAPLAGGSNEQFF.

The V call is TRBV7-2, the J call TRBJ2-3; TRBD2 is a possible D gene (6 bases). V shed 1 base and J shed 0 bases, with 11 bases lying between them. The CDR3 totals 16 residues. Germline CDR1 reads SGHTA; CDR2 reads FQGNSA. The CDR3: CASSLEAGYSTDTQYF. The CDR3, as DNA: TGTGCCAGCAGCTTAGAGGCGGGGTATAGCACAGATACGCAGTATTTT.

The rearrangement joins TRBV10-3 to TRBJ2-3, with 8 nucleotides matching TRBD2. The V segment lost 10 bases and the J segment 5 bases; nucleotides outside the gene matches: 8. The CDR3 is 13 amino acids. Per germline, CDR1 ENHRY and CDR2 SYGVKD. The CDR3 region is CASIGLAGDTQYF. CDR3 nucleotide sequence: TGTGCCAGCATCGGACTAGCAGGAGATACGCAGTATTTT.

This chain uses TRBV4-1 with TRBJ1-2, with D tentatively TRBD1 (6 bases). Germline V gives CDR1 MGHRA, CDR2 YSYEKL. The CDR3 is 15 residues long. V was clipped by 3 bases and J by 1 base, with 12 bases between them. Written as DNA, the CDR3 is TGCGCCAGCAGCCAGACAGGATGGGGTAACTATGGCTACACCTTC. This sequence encodes CASSQTGWGNYGYTF.

CDR3 protein: CASSKQWGGNTEAFF. The CDR3 region has the DNA TGTGCCAGCAGCAAACAGTGGGGAGGGAACACTGAAGCTTTCTTT. The chain recombines TRBV21-1 with TRBJ1-1. TRBV21-1 is a recognized pseudogene. The CDR3 runs 15 residues.